Below, 28 T cell receptor beta chains from the same sample are listed, as sequenced in a study of blood T cell repertoires in COVID-19. Libraries were prepared by immunoSEQ multiplex PCR; TCRdb keeps only in-frame clonotypes and omits some of them. The profile shows 280,000 or so clones, approximately 89% of them singletons. The sample consisted of peripheral blood. The receptors were sampled from a woman aged 25 to 39 who had recovered from COVID-19.

This clone has a single count. This chain uses TRBV5-4 with TRBJ2-2, with 9 nucleotides matching TRBD2. CDR1 SGHNT and CDR2 YYREEE come from the germline V gene (reference sequence). V was clipped by 1 base and J by 5 bases; unmatched bases: 6. This CDR3 is built from 16 residues. The CDR3 loop reads CASSLFGGGVTGELFF. In nucleotides, the CDR3 is TGTGCCAGCAGCTTGTTTGGCGGGGGGGTTACCGGGGAGCTGTTTTTT. The full variable domain, in which reference TRBV5-4 and TRBJ2-2 provide the parts outside the CDR3, is ETGVTQSPTHLIKTRGQQVTLRCSSQSGHNTVSWYQQALGQGPQFIFQYYREEENGRGNFPPRFSGLQFPNYSSELNVNALELDDSALYLCASSLFGGGVTGELFFGEGSRLTVL.

J is TRBJ1-3 and V is TRBV7-2; D remains unclear. The CDR3 sequence is 15 residues long. The germline V gene encodes CDR1 SGHTA and CDR2 FQGNSA. Between the trimmed V and J ends, which lost 2 bases and 4 bases, there was a span of 12 bases. The CDR3 loop is CASSLMTHRGNTIYF. The CDR3 DNA follows: TGTGCCAGCAGCTTAATGACTCACCGAGGAAACACCATATATTTT. Looking up the rest from reference TRBV7-2 and TRBJ1-3 gives the full variable domain: GAGVSQSPSNKVTEKGKDVELRCDPISGHTALYWYRQSLGQGLEFLIYFQGNSAPDKSGLPSDRFSAERTGGSVSTLTIQRTQQEDSAVYLCASSLMTHRGNTIYFGEGSWLTVV.

This chain uses TRBV7-2 with TRBJ2-5; 7 bases agree with TRBD2. Losses at the gene ends were 0 bases for V and 5 bases for J; bases not matched to a gene: 3. CDR3 size: 14 residues. CDR1 SGHTA and CDR2 FQGNSA come from the germline V gene. CDR3 in amino acids: CASSLAGGGETQYF. CDR3 in DNA: TGTGCCAGCAGCTTAGCGGGGGGAGGGGAGACCCAGTACTTC.

V is TRBV29-1 and J is TRBJ1-1; D is perhaps TRBD1 (6 bases). The CDR3 has 14 residues. The V end lost 4 bases, the J end lost 3 bases, and 15 bases lay between the germline ends. Germline V CDR1 and CDR2: SQVTM, ANQGSEA. The CDR3 is CSVAEGGAYTEAFF. The CDR3 DNA is TGCAGCGTTGCCGAGGGGGGGGCATACACTGAAGCTTTCTTT.

The chain is built from TRBV2 and TRBJ1-5; 9 nucleotides match TRBD1. V was pared by 7 bases and J by 7 bases, with 8 bases of the junction left unmatched. CDR1 SNHLY and CDR2 FYNNEI come from the germline V gene. The CDR3 is made up of 14 amino acids. The CDR3 DNA reads TGTGCCAGCACCCAAGGACAGGGGAGACAGCCCCAGCATTTT. Encoded protein: CASTQGQGRQPQHF.

This clone has just a few counts. This chain links TRBV7-9 with TRBJ1-2; perhaps TRBD1 as D (6 bases). Deletions cut 2 bases from V and 6 bases from J, with 13 bases between. CDR3 length: 14 amino acids. Germline V gives CDR1 SEHNR, CDR2 FQNEAQ (reference sequence). The CDR3 spells CASSLQGPINGYTF. CDR3 DNA: TGTGCCAGCAGCTTACAGGGGCCAATAAATGGCTACACCTTC.

The chain has TRBV18 and TRBJ2-1; TRBD2 matches at 12 bases. CDR1 is KGHSH, CDR2 LQKENI, per germline. V shed 4 bases and J 9 bases; nucleotides not matched to a gene: 10. This CDR3 is 16 amino acids long. CDR3 loop: CASSQSLAGGPSEQFF. CDR3 bases: TGTGCCAGCTCACAGAGTCTAGCGGGGGGGCCTAGTGAGCAGTTCTTC.

This clone was detected only once. The chain joins TRBV24-1 to TRBJ2-7; 10 nucleotides line up with TRBD1. Germline trimming cut 5 bases from V and 3 bases from J; bases unmatched to any gene: 3. The CDR3 has 14 residues. Germline CDR1 KGHDR, CDR2 SFDVKD. The CDR3 DNA reads as TGTGCCACCAGTGGACAGGGGGCCGGCTACGAGCAGTACTTC. Translated: CATSGQGAGYEQYF.

This sequence joins TRBV18 and TRBJ1-6; D is unclear. This CDR3 is built from 16 residues. Trimming removed 6 bases from V and 0 bases from J, with 12 bases in between. The germline CDR1 and CDR2 sequences are KGHSH and LQKENI. The CDR3 sequence: CASSAGKSSYNSPLHF. The CDR3 DNA reads TGTGCCAGCTCGGCGGGGAAAAGCTCCTATAATTCACCCCTCCACTTT.

V usage is TRBV4-1 and J usage is TRBJ1-5, with TRBD1 identical over 8 bases. The CDR3 loop spans 17 amino acids. After removal of 3 bases from V and 1 base from J, the junction contained 8 bases not matched to a gene. The germline V gene encodes CDR1 MGHRA and CDR2 YSYEKL. The CDR3 reads CASSQYHRQGSNQPQHF. CDR3 nucleotide sequence: TGCGCCAGCAGCCAGTACCATAGACAGGGGAGCAATCAGCCCCAGCATTTT.

J is TRBJ1-2 and V is TRBV2, with a weak D call TRBD1 (6 bases). CDR1 and CDR2 from the germline V gene are SNHLY and FYNNEI. V dropped 9 bases and J dropped 2 bases, with 16 bases sitting between them. This CDR3 is built from 14 residues. CDR3 sequence: CASNSGAANYGYTF. DNA for the CDR3: TGTGCCAGTAACTCAGGGGCCGCAAACTATGGCTACACCTTC.

The V gene is TRBV4-2, the J gene TRBJ1-5; no clear D gene. Trimming pared 2 bases from V and 5 bases from J, leaving 13 bases between. Germline V gene lookup returns CDR1 LGHNA and CDR2 YNFKEQ. The CDR3 spans 15 residues. The CDR3 DNA reads as TGTGCCAGCAGCCAACTCTGGCGCGGAGATCAGCCCCAGCATTTT. Residues: CASSQLWRGDQPQHF.

The rearrangement uses TRBV21-1 and TRBJ2-5; the table's D gene call, TRBD1, was not cross checked with the DNA. TRBV21-1 is a pseudogene. The CDR3 sequence is 15 residues long. CDR3 sequence (DNA): TGTGCCAGCAGCAAAGGAGGACATATTGGGGAGACCCAGTACTTC. Protein sequence: CASSKGGHIGETQYF.

V gene TRBV4-1 combines with J gene TRBJ1-5; D call uncertain. This CDR3 spans 14 amino acids. Per germline, CDR1 MGHRA and CDR2 YSYEKL. Deletions cut 0 bases from V and 3 bases from J, with 6 bases between. This CDR3 is CASSQEYYNQPQHF. In nucleotides, the CDR3 is TGCGCCAGCAGCCAAGAATATTACAATCAGCCCCAGCATTTT.

The J gene is TRBJ1-1, the V gene TRBV15; D ambiguous. Germline V gene data show CDR1 as LNHNV and CDR2 as YYDKDF (reference sequence). The CDR3 sequence is 14 residues long. The germline V and J ends were trimmed by 0 bases and 4 bases, with 9 bases remaining between them. The CDR3 sequence: CATSRDPGFTEAFF. The CDR3 DNA is TGTGCCACCAGCAGAGACCCGGGGTTCACTGAAGCTTTCTTT. The whole variable domain, filled in from reference TRBV15 and TRBJ1-1, reads DAMVIQNPRYQVTQFGKPVTLSCSQTLNHNVMYWYQQKSSQAPKLLFHYYDKDFNNEADTPDNFQSRRPNTSFCFLDIRSPGLGDTAMYLCATSRDPGFTEAFFGQGTRLTVV.

The chain links TRBV7-3 to TRBJ2-1; 9 positions agree with TRBD2. Germline values: CDR1 SGHTA, CDR2 FQGTGA. This CDR3 spans 18 amino acids. Trimming removed 5 bases from V and 7 bases from J; junction bases left unmatched: 18. The CDR3 bases are TGTGCCAGCAGCCCCCATGGGTCAGGCGGGGGGGCTGCGAATGAGCAGTTCTTC. Translating gives CASSPHGSGGGAANEQFF.

The chain couples TRBV20-1 to TRBJ1-5, with 7 bases that match TRBD1. Germline loops: CDR1 DFQATT, CDR2 SNEGSKA (reference sequence). This CDR3 is 16 amino acids long. V was pared by 3 bases and J by 7 bases, with 15 bases of the junction left unmatched. CDR3 nucleotides: TGCAGTGCTAGTGCCCTTACTAACAGGGGAAGGCAGCCCCAGCATTTT. This encodes CSASALTNRGRQPQHF.

This rearrangement joins TRBV5-8 to TRBJ2-7; TRBD1 matches at 9 bases. The CDR3 length is 14 residues. V lost 4 bases, J lost 1 base, and 3 bases stayed unmatched. The germline gives CDR1 SGHTS, CDR2 YDEGEE. The CDR3 DNA is TGTGCCAGCAGCCAGACAGGGGGGTCCTACGAGCAGTACTTC. This encodes CASSQTGGSYEQYF.

This clone has a handful of counts. The V gene is TRBV19, the J gene TRBJ1-2, with D uncertain. Between the trimmed V and J ends, which lost 10 bases and 2 bases, there was a span of 8 bases. Germline assignment: CDR1 LNHDA and CDR2 SQIVND (reference sequence). The CDR3 covers 11 residues. CDR3 region: CATRENYGYTF. CDR3 DNA: TGTGCCACCCGGGAAAACTATGGCTACACCTTC. Using reference TRBV19 and TRBJ1-2 for the parts outside the CDR3, the full variable domain is DGGITQSPKYLFRKEGQNVTLSCEQNLNHDAMYWYRQDPGQGLRLIYYSQIVNDFQKGDIAEGYSVSREKKESFPLTVTSAQKNPTAFYLCATRENYGYTFGSGTRLTVV.

The V call is TRBV6-4, the J call TRBJ2-3, with D possibly TRBD1 on 6 matching bases. CDR3 length: 14 amino acids. Germline V gene data show CDR1 as MRHNA and CDR2 as SNTAGT. V was cut by 4 bases and J by 0 bases, with 8 bases left in between. The CDR3 coding sequence is TGTGCCAGCAGTGCAGGGGAGAGCACAGATACGCAGTATTTT. Translated: CASSAGESTDTQYF.

This clone has a single count. The chain employs TRBV9 and TRBJ1-3; TRBD1 might be the D (6 bases). V was cut by 4 bases and J by 4 bases, with 15 bases left in between. CDR3 size: 15 residues. Looked up from germline, CDR1 is SGDLS and CDR2 is YYNGEE. The CDR3 is CASSYYRAPGNTIYF. DNA of the CDR3: TGTGCCAGCAGCTACTACAGGGCCCCCGGAAACACCATATATTTT.

The chain links TRBV3-1 (or the pseudogene TRBV3-2) to TRBJ2-7; 7 bases match TRBD1. The V and J ends lost 5 bases and 3 bases, in that order; junction bases with no gene match: 13. The CDR3 is 16 residues long. Germline V gives CDR1 LGHDT, CDR2 YNNKEL (reference sequence). The DNA for the CDR3 is TGTGCCAGCAGCAGACAGACAGGGTCTTACCTCTACGAGCAGTACTTC. Translation: CASSRQTGSYLYEQYF.

The V call is TRBV7-3, the J call TRBJ1-4; 8 bases fit TRBD1. The trim removed 0 bases at V and 8 bases at J, leaving 8 bases unmatched. CDR1 SGHTA and CDR2 FQGTGA come from the germline V gene. The CDR3 has 16 amino acids. The CDR3 DNA follows: TGTGCCAGCAGCTTAACGCCGGCAGGGGGCCGAGAAAAACTGTTTTTT. Its protein product is CASSLTPAGGREKLFF.

This chain joins TRBV9 and TRBJ2-2; TRBD2 is a possible D gene (5 bases). There are 14 residues in the CDR3. The V gene's germline CDR1 is SGDLS and CDR2 YYNGEE. Deletions cut 1 base from V and 6 bases from J, with 10 bases between. The CDR3 bases are TGTGCCAGCAGCGTATTCAAGGGAGCCGGGGAGCTGTTTTTT. Protein sequence: CASSVFKGAGELFF.

The chain recombines TRBV7-2 with TRBJ2-2; 7 nucleotides agree with TRBD1. Germline CDR1 SGHTA, CDR2 FQGNSA. V dropped 4 bases and J dropped 4; count of bases not matched to a gene: 0. The CDR3 extends over 13 amino acids. This CDR3 reads CASSSGGTGELFF. CDR3 nucleotide sequence: TGTGCCAGCAGCTCAGGGGGCACCGGGGAGCTGTTTTTT.

V gene TRBV7-9 combines with J gene TRBJ2-3, with TRBD2 matching 11 bases. Germline CDR1 SEHNR, CDR2 FQNEAQ (reference sequence). The length of the CDR3 is 16 residues. With 3 bases clipped from V and 3 bases from J, the junction kept 5 bases outside the gene matches. The DNA of the CDR3 is TGTGCCAGCAGCTTGGCTAGCGGGGGGCCGACAGATACGCAGTATTTT. Its protein is CASSLASGGPTDTQYF.

The chain links TRBV5-4 to TRBJ1-6; D ambiguous. The V end was cut by 2 bases, the J end by 8 bases, with 5 bases between. Germline CDR1 reads SGHNT; CDR2 reads YYREEE (reference sequence). CDR3 length: 12 residues. This CDR3 is CASSFSDSPLHF. For the CDR3, the DNA is TGTGCCAGCAGCTTTTCAGATTCACCCCTCCACTTT.

This chain joins TRBV6-2 or TRBV6-3 and TRBJ2-7, with 9 nucleotides matching TRBD1. V shed 4 bases and J 5 bases; nucleotides not matched to a gene: 12. CDR1 and CDR2 from the germline V gene are MNHEY and SVGEGT. The CDR3 length is 16 residues. Written as DNA, the CDR3 is TGTGCCAGCAGTTTCCTCCTGGACAGGGGAACCCACGAGCAGTACTTC. This translates into CASSFLLDRGTHEQYF.